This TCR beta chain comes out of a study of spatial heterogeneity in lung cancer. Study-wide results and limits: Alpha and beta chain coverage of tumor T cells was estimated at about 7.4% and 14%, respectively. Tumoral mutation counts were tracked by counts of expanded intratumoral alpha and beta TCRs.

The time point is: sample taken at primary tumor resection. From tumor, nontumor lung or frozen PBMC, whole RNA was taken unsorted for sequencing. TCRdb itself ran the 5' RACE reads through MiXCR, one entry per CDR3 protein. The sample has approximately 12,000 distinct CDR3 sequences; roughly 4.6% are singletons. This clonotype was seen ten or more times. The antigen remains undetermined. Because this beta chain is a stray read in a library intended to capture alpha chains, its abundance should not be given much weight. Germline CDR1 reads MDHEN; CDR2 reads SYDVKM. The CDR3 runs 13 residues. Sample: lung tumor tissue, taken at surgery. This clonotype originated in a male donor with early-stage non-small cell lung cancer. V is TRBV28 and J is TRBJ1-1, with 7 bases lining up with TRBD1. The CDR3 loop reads CAGGRSGTTEAFF. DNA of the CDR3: TGTGCAGGGGGCAGATCGGGGACCACTGAAGCTTTCTTT.